This TCR beta chain appears in the sequencing data of a study of T cells after yellow fever vaccination. TCR cDNA, made by 5'RACE template switching, carried an added universal primer site and UMIs. One entry per CDR3 protein results from TCRdb running MiXCR on the 5' RACE reads. Among some 600,000 distinct CDR3 sequences, 12% were seen once, and the ten largest hold about 15%. General study results and limits: Researchers noted that a small share of clonotypes showed up in both CD4 and CD8 compartments. Abundant clonotypes from the bulk population could get into FACS-sorted repertoires as contaminants. Though weaker, the secondary response peaked faster, on day 5 versus 15.

This clonotype was recorded a few times. No antigen is known for it. CDR3 length equals 16 residues. The ends were cut back, 2 bases at V and 8 bases at J, with 16 bases in the middle. The germline gives CDR1 WSHSY, CDR2 SAAADI. This clonotype was sampled from a man aged 30 to 45 who received the YFV17D yellow fever vaccine. The sequencing here drew on PBMCs, taken on the day of the yellow fever booster vaccination. The chain uses TRBV10-2 and TRBJ1-6; perhaps TRBD1 as D (5 bases). Here the CDR3 reads CASSEGKGFWDSPLHF. The CDR3 DNA reads TGCGCCAGCAGTGAGGGGAAGGGGTTCTGGGATTCACCCCTCCACTTT.